This passage covers 4 T cell receptor beta chains from one sample sequenced in a study of regulatory T cells in long-lasting Graves disease. iRepertoire HTBI primers and Arm-PCR of CDR3 regions built TCR beta libraries. TCRdb reanalysed the multiplex PCR reads using MiXCR and keeps one entry per CDR3 protein. Of about 430,000 distinct CDR3 sequences detected, 15% appear once; the ten largest clones hold about 8.2%. Stated time point: newly diagnosed GD, antithyroid drugs for less than 3 months. Following extraction of RNA from PBMCs, that RNA was used to make the TCR library. The sample was also reused in another study, on T cells in Graves' hyperthyroidism and ophthalmopathy.

The sample in question was peripheral blood mononuclear cells (PBMCs), obtained at new diagnosis, from a patient treated with antithyroid drugs. These receptors came from a woman between 40 and 50 years old with Graves disease.

This clonotype was counted only a few times. The CDR3 loop reads CASSIGAVKTEAFF. In nucleotides, the CDR3 is TGTGCCAGTAGTATAGGGGCGGTTAAAACTGAAGCTTTCTTT. The chain links TRBV19 to TRBJ1-1; unclear D gene. Deletions cut 1 base from V and 5 bases from J, with 11 bases between. Germline assignment: CDR1 LNHDA and CDR2 SQIVND (reference sequence). This CDR3 comprises 14 residues.

There are a few counts of this clonotype. This likely stems from a read error, as it lies one base from a far larger clone. The V call is TRBV18, the J call TRBJ2-5, with 12 nucleotides matching TRBD2. Germline CDR1 reads KGHSH; CDR2 reads LQKENI. After removal of 8 bases from V and 2 bases from J, the junction contained 3 bases not matched to a gene. The CDR3 runs 14 residues. The CDR3 DNA sequence: TGTGCCAGCCCACTAGCGGGAGGACAAGAGACCCAGTACTTC. The encoded protein is CASPLAGGQETQYF. The whole variable domain, filled in from reference TRBV18 and TRBJ2-5, reads NAGVMQNPRHLVRRRGQEARLRCSPMKGHSHVYWYRQLPEEGLKFMVYLQKENIIDESGMPKERFSAEFPKEGPSILRIQQVVRGDSAAYFCASPLAGGQETQYFGPGTRLLVL.

This clonotype was seen repeatedly, ten times or more. The chain is built from TRBV12-3 or TRBV12-4 and TRBJ2-7; 7 bases are a match to TRBD1. With 5 bases clipped from V and 7 bases from J, the junction kept 11 bases outside the gene matches. This CDR3 comprises 14 residues. CDR3: CASSRTGQPGEQYF. CDR3 nucleotides: TGTGCCAGCAGTCGGACGGGACAGCCGGGGGAGCAGTACTTC.

V and J are TRBV11-2 and TRBJ2-7; 12 bases align to TRBD2. This CDR3 has 16 residues. CDR1 and CDR2 (germline): SGHAT, FQNNGV. V was clipped by 3 bases and J by 4 bases; unmatched bases: 7. DNA for the CDR3: TGTGCCAGCAGCTTGACTAGCGGGAGTGGGTTTTACGAGCAGTACTTC. Its protein is CASSLTSGSGFYEQYF.